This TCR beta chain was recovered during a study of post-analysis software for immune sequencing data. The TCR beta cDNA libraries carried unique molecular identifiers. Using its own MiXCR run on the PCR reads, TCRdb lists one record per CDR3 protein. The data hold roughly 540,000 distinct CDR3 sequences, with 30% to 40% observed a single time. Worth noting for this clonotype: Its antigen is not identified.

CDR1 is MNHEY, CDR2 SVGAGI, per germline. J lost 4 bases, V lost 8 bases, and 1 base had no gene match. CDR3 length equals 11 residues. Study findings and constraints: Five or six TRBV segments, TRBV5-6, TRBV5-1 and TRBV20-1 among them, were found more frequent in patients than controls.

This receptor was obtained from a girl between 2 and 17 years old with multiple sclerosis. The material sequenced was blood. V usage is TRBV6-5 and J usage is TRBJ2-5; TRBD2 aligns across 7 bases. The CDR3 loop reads CASGGGETQYF. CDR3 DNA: TGTGCCAGCGGCGGGGGAGAGACCCAGTACTTC.